These T cell receptor beta chains were read from a single sample in a study of T cells in Graves' hyperthyroidism and ophthalmopathy. TCRdb reprocessed the multiplex PCR reads via MiXCR and lists one record per CDR3 protein. The sample contains over 300,000 distinct CDR3 sequences, about 15% of which appear only once. Sequenced: blood. The receptors were gathered from a woman between 55 and 75 years old with Graves' hyperthyroidism. Each CDR3 is given with its conserved first and last residue. A D gene is named only where the DNA matches it firmly. The size field is filled for only some rows; it gives once, few, many or a size class.

D gene,J gene,clone size,CDR3 length,V gene,CDR3 protein,CDR3 DNA
TRBD2,TRBJ2-3,NA,16,TRBV2,CASSPTGTSATDTQYF,TGTGCCAGCAGTCCTACCGGGACTAGCGCGACAGATACGCAGTATTTT
TRBD1,TRBJ1-6,NA,15,TRBV18,CAGSPPGQGHSPLHF,TGTGCCGGCTCACCACCGGGACAGGGACATTCACCCCTCCACTTT
NA,TRBJ1-1,NA,15,TRBV19,CASSWDGSMNTEAFF,TGTGCCAGTAGCTGGGACGGATCGATGAACACTGAAGCTTTCTTT
NA,TRBJ2-2,many,13,TRBV9,CASSVVSTGELFF,TGTGCCAGCAGCGTAGTCAGCACCGGGGAGCTGTTTTTT
TRBD1,TRBJ2-1,many,15,TRBV12-3/TRBV12-4,CASSLSGGYYNEQFF,TGTGCCAGCAGCTTGTCAGGGGGCTACTACAATGAGCAGTTCTTC
NA,TRBJ2-1,NA,15,TRBV5-1,CASSSEQGAYNEQFF,TGCGCCAGCAGCTCGGAACAGGGTGCCTACAATGAGCAGTTCTTC
NA,TRBJ2-7,many,12,TRBV27,CASSQGRAWQYF,TGTGCCAGCAGTCAGGGGAGAGCGTGGCAGTACTTC
TRBD1,TRBJ2-6,many,19,TRBV2,CASSRETGTGDSGANVLTF,TGTGCCAGCAGTCGGGAAACCGGGACAGGGGACTCTGGGGCCAACGTCCTGACTTTC
NA,TRBJ2-2,few,11,TRBV5-8,CASSLVLELFF,TGTGCCAGCAGCTTGGTTCTAGAGCTGTTTTTT
TRBD2,TRBJ2-3,NA,18,TRBV9,CASSVVLAGGDHTDTQYF,TGTGCCAGCAGCGTAGTACTAGCGGGGGGGGACCACACAGATACGCAGTATTTT
TRBD1,TRBJ1-1,many,13,TRBV7-2,CASSLETGFSGFF,TGTGCCAGCAGCTTAGAGACAGGGTTCTCCGGTTTCTTT
NA,TRBJ2-3,many,19,TRBV20-1,CSARVSFAVGPARVRTQYF,TGCAGTGCTAGAGTTTCTTTCGCGGTGGGCCCTGCTAGGGTACGGACGCAGTATTTT
NA,TRBJ1-1,many,12,TRBV5-1,CASSLAWGEAFF,TGCGCCAGCAGCTTGGCCTGGGGGGAAGCTTTCTTT
NA,TRBJ1-3,many,15,TRBV3-1,CASSQRTSPGSTIYF,TGTGCCAGCAGCCAACGGACGTCCCCGGGAAGCACCATATATTTT
NA,TRBJ2-5,many,14,TRBV7-3,CASSFGQPQETQYF,TGTGCCAGCAGCTTTGGACAGCCTCAAGAGACCCAGTACTTC
NA,TRBJ2-3,many,18,TRBV24-1,CATSDLGGEWPFTDTQYF,TGTGCCACCAGTGATTTGGGTGGAGAATGGCCCTTCACAGATACGCAGTATTTT
NA,TRBJ1-1,many,13,TRBV19,CASMERTNTEAFF,TGTGCCAGTATGGAGCGGACGAACACTGAAGCTTTCTTT
NA,TRBJ2-1,many,15,TRBV27,CASSSGLNSYNEQFF,TGTGCCAGCAGTTCGGGACTGAATTCTTACAATGAGCAGTTCTTC
TRBD1,TRBJ1-5,NA,15,TRBV11-2,CASSPGQGGFQPQHF,TGTGCCAGCAGCCCGGGACAGGGTGGGTTTCAGCCCCAGCATTTT
NA,TRBJ2-5,many,15,TRBV11-2,CASSSGPYAQETQYF,TGTGCCAGCAGCTCCGGGCCTTACGCACAAGAGACCCAGTACTTC
TRBD1,TRBJ1-1,few,16,TRBV12-3/TRBV12-4,CASSFTGDRGSAEAFF,TGTGCCAGCAGTTTCACAGGGGATCGAGGGAGCGCTGAAGCTTTCTTT
TRBD2,TRBJ2-1,few,15,TRBV10-3,CAISSPRLATDGQFF,TGTGCCATCAGTTCACCGAGACTAGCGACGGATGGGCAGTTCTTC
NA,TRBJ2-2,NA,18,TRBV12-5,CAGGQGLAARPNTGELFF,TGTGCTGGTGGACAGGGACTAGCCGCGAGACCGAACACCGGGGAGCTGTTTTTT